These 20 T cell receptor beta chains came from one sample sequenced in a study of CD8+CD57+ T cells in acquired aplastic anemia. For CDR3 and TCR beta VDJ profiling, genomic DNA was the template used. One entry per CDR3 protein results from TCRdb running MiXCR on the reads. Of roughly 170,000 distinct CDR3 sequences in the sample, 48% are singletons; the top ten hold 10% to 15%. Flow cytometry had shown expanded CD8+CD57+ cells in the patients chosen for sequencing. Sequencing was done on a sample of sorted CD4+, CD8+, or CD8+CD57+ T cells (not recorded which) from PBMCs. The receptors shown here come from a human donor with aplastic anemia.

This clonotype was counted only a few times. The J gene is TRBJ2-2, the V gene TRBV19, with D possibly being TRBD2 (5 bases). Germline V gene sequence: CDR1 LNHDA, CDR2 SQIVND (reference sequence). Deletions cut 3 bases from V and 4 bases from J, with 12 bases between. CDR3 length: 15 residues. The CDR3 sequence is CASSILASGTGELFF. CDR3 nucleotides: TGTGCCAGTAGTATTTTAGCGTCGGGCACCGGGGAGCTGTTTTTT.

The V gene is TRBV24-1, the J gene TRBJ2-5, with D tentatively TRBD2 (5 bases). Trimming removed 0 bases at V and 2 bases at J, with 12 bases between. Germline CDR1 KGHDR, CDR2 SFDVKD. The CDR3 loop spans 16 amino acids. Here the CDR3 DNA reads TGTGCCACCAGTGATTTGGTTTTCGGAGGTCAAGAGACCCAGTACTTC. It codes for CATSDLVFGGQETQYF.

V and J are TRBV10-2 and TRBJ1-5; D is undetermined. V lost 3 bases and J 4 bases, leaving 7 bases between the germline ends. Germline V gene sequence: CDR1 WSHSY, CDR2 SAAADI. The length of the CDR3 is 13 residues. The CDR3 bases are TGCGCCAGCAGTGATCATCCGAATCAGCCCCAGCATTTT. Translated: CASSDHPNQPQHF.

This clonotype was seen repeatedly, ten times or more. CDR3 in amino acids: CASSLNPTGELFF. Here the CDR3 DNA reads TGTGCCAGCAGTCTGAACCCTACCGGGGAGCTGTTTTTT. The rearrangement links TRBV12-3 or TRBV12-4 to TRBJ2-2; no firm D call. The length of the CDR3 is 13 residues. The V end was cut by 5 bases, the J end by 5 bases, with 9 bases between.

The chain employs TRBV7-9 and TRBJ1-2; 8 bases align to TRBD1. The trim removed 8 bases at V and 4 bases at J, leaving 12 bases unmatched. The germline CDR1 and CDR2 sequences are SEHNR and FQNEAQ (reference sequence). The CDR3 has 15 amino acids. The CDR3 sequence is CASSPPEQGGYGYTF. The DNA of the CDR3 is TGTGCCAGCTCACCACCGGAACAGGGGGGCTATGGCTACACCTTC.

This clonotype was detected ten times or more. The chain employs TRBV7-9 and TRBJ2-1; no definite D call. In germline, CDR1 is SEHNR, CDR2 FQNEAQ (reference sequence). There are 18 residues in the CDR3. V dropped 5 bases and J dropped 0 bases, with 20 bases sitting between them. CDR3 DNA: TGTGCCAGCAGCCCGGGTAGGGCGGAAAGGGTCTCCTACAATGAGCAGTTCTTC. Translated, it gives CASSPGRAERVSYNEQFF.

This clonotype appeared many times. The CDR3 loop is CASSQYLREQYF. CDR3 DNA sequence: TGTGCCAGCAGCCAATACCTACGAGAGCAGTACTTC. This sequence joins TRBV7-2 and TRBJ2-7; D is unclear. Germline lookup yields CDR1 SGHTA and CDR2 FQGNSA. CDR3 length: 12 amino acids. V lost 5 bases and J lost 7, with 12 bases in between.

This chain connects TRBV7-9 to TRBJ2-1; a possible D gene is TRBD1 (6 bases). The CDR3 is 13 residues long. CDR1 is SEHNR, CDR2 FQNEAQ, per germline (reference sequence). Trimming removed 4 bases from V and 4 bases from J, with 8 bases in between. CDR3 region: CASSSGTYNEQFF. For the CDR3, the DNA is TGTGCCAGCAGCTCCGGGACATACAATGAGCAGTTCTTC.

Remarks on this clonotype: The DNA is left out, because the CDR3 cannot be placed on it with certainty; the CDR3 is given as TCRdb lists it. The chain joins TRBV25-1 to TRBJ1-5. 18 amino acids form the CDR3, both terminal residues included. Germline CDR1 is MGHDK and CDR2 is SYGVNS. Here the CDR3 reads CACSARYQGPNSNQPQHF.

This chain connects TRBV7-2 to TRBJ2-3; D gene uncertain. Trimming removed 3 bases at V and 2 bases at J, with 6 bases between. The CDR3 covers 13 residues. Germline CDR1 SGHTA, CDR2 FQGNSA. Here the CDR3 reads CASSLAITDTQYF. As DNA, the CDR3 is TGTGCCAGCAGCTTGGCTATCACAGATACGCAGTATTTT.

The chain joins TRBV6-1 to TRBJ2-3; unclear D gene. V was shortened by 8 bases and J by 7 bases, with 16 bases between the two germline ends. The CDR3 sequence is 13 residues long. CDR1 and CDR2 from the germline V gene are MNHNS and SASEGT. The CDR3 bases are TGTGCCAGCGAGGAAGCAAACGGACATACGCAGTATTTT. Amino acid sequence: CASEEANGHTQYF.

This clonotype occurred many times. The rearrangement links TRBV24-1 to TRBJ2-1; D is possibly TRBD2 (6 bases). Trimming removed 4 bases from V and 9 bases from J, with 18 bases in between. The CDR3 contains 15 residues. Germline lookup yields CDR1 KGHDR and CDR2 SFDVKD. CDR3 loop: CATSERDREWSEQFF. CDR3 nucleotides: TGTGCCACCAGTGAGCGGGACCGAGAGTGGAGTGAGCAGTTCTTC.

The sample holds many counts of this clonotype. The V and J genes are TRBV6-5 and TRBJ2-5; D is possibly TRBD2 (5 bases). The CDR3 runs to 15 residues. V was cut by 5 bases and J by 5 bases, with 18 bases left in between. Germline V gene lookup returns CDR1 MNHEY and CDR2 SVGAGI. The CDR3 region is CASSPIGLAVETQYF. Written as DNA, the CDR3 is TGTGCCAGCAGTCCGATAGGACTGGCGGTGGAGACCCAGTACTTC.

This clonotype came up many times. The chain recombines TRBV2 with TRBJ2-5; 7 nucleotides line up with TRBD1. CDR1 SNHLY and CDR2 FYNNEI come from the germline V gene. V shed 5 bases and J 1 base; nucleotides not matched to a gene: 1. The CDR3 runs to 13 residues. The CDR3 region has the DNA TGTGCCAGCAGTAGGGACAGCCAAGAGACCCAGTACTTC. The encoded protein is CASSRDSQETQYF.

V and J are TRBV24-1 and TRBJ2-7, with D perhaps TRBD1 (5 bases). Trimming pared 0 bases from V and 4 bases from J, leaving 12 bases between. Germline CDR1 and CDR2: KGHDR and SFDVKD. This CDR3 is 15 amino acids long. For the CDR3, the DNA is TGTGCCACCAGTGATTTGGGGCAGGGAACGTACGAGCAGTACTTC. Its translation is CATSDLGQGTYEQYF.

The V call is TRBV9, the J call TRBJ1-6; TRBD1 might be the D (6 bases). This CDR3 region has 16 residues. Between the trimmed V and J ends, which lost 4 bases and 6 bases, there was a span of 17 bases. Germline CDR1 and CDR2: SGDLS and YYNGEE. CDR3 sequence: CASSRDGGPSNSPLHF. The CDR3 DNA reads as TGTGCCAGCAGCCGGGACGGGGGGCCAAGTAATTCACCCCTCCACTTT.

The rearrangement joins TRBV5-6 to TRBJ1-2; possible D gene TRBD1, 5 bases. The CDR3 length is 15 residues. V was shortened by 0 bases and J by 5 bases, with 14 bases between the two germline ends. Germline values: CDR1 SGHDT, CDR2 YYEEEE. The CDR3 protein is CASSLESGQFYGYTF. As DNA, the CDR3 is TGTGCCAGCAGCTTGGAATCGGGGCAATTTTATGGCTACACCTTC. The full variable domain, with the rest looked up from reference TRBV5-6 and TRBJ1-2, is DAGVTQSPTHLIKTRGQQVTLRCSPKSGHDTVSWYQQALGQGPQFIFQYYEEEERQRGNFPDRFSGHQFPNYSSELNVNALLLGDSALYLCASSLESGQFYGYTFGSGTRLTVV.

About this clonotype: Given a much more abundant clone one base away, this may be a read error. Here the CDR3 reads CASSRYRSDSYSEQFF. The DNA for the CDR3 is TGTGCCAGCAGCAGATACAGGTCCGACTCCTACAGTGAGCAGTTCTTC. The chain has TRBV7-7 and TRBJ2-1; the D gene is possibly TRBD1 (5 bases). CDR3 length: 16 amino acids. Germline loops: CDR1 SSHAT, CDR2 FNYEAQ (reference sequence).

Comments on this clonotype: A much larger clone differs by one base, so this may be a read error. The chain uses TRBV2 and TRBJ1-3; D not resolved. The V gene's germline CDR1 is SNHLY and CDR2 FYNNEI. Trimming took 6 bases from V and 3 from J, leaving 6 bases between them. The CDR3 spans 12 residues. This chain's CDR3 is CASRVFGNTIYF. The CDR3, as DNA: TGTGCCAGCAGAGTCTTTGGAAACACCATATATTTT.

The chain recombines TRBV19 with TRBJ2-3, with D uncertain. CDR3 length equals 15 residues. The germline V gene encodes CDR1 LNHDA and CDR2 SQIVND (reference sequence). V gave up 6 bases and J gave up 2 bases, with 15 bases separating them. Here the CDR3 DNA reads TGTGCCAGTAGCGAGACGGATTATCTCACAGATACGCAGTATTTT. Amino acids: CASSETDYLTDTQYF.